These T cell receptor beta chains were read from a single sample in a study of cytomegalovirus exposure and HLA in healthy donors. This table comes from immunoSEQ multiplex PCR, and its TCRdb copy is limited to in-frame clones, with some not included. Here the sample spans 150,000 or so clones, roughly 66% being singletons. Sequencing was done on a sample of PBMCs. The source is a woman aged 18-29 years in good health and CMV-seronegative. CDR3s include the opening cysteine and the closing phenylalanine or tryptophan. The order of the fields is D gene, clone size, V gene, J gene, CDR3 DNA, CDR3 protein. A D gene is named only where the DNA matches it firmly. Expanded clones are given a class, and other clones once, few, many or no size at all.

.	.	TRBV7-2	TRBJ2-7	TGTGCCAGCAGCTTAAGTAGGGGCTACGAGCAGTACTTC	CASSLSRGYEQYF
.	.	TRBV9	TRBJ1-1	TGTGCCAGCAGCGTAAGAGGGGGTACGGAAGCTTTCTTT	CASSVRGGTEAFF
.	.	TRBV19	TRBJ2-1	TGTGCCAGTAAGTGTAAAGCCGTTAGCTCCTACAATGAGCAGTTCTTC	CASKCKAVSSYNEQFF
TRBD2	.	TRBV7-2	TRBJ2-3	TGTGCCAGCAGCTCTAGCGGGGGGCGGGATACGCAGTATTTT	CASSSSGGRDTQYF
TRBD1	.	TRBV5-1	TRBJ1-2	TGCGCCAGCAGCGCCCGGGACAGGGGATTGGGTAGGTCCCAAGCTTATGGCTACACCTTC	CASSARDRGLGRSQAYGYTF
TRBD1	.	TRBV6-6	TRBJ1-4	TGTGCCAGCGGTACGACAACAGGGGGTGAGGAAAAACTGTTTTTT	CASGTTTGGEEKLFF
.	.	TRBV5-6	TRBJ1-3	TGTGCCAGCAGCTTGTCGGGGTTTAGTTCTGGAAACACCATATATTTT	CASSLSGFSSGNTIYF
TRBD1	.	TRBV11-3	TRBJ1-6	TGTGCCAGCAGCTTTTCCGGGACAGGGGATTCACCCCTCCACTTT	CASSFSGTGDSPLHF
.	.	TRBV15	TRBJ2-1	TGTGCCACCAGCAGCCCAGCGGTTAGCTCCTACAATGAGCAGTTCTTC	CATSSPAVSSYNEQFF
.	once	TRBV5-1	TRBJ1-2	TGCGCCAGCAGCTTAGAACAGGGTCTTGGCGGCTACACCTTC	CASSLEQGLGGYTF
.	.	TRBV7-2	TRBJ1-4	TGTGCCAGCAGCTCAAGACAGACAACTAATGAAAAACTGTTTTTT	CASSSRQTTNEKLFF
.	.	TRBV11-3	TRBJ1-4	TGTGCCAGCAGCTTAGGAGGATTTTCTAATGAAAAACTGTTTTTT	CASSLGGFSNEKLFF
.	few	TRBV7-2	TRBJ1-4	TGTGCCAGCAGCTTAGCTCGGCAGGGTAATGAAAAACTGTTTTTT	CASSLARQGNEKLFF
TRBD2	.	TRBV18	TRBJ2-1	TGTGCCAGCTCTAACCCGGGGGGGTTAGTATTCAATGAGCAGTTCTTC	CASSNPGGLVFNEQFF